These 23 T cell receptor beta chains originate from one sample sequenced in a study of technical replicates of blood from a handful of donors. Profiling relied on immunoSEQ multiplex PCR, and the TCRdb table lists in-frame clones only, not all of them. The table has some 50,000 clones, 94% seen once. Sequencing used T cells isolated from PBMCs. These receptors were obtained from a human donor in good health.

The J gene is TRBJ2-1, the V gene TRBV11-2; TRBD2 matches 7 bases. The V gene end was trimmed by 3 bases and the J gene end by 5 bases; junction bases not matched to a gene: 7. Germline loops: CDR1 SGHAT, CDR2 FQNNGV. The CDR3 consists of 15 residues. CDR3 loop: CASSFGLVRDNEQFF. DNA of the CDR3: TGTGCCAGCAGCTTCGGACTAGTAAGGGACAATGAGCAGTTCTTC.

V usage is TRBV15 and J usage is TRBJ1-2; D remains unclear. From germline, CDR1 is LNHNV and CDR2 YYDKDF (reference sequence). V lost 0 bases, J lost 2 bases, and 7 bases lay in between. CDR3 length: 14 amino acids. In DNA, the CDR3 is TGTGCCACCAGCAGAGAAACAAGAAACTATGGCTACACCTTC. It encodes CATSRETRNYGYTF. Full variable domain (missing parts from reference TRBV15 and TRBJ1-2): DAMVIQNPRYQVTQFGKPVTLSCSQTLNHNVMYWYQQKSSQAPKLLFHYYDKDFNNEADTPDNFQSRRPNTSFCFLDIRSPGLGDTAMYLCATSRETRNYGYTFGSGTRLTVV.

CDR3: CASSLYTSGSTDTQYF. For the CDR3, the DNA is TGTGCCAGCAGCCTGTACACTAGCGGGAGCACAGATACGCAGTATTTT. This chain connects TRBV7-9 to TRBJ2-3; TRBD2 matches at 9 bases. The CDR3 runs to 16 residues. The germline V gene has CDR1 SEHNR and CDR2 FQNEAQ (reference sequence). With 5 bases clipped from V and 0 bases from J, the junction kept 6 bases outside the gene matches.

The chain links TRBV10-3 to TRBJ2-7, with TRBD2 matching 12 bases. After removal of 2 bases from V and 2 bases from J, the junction contained 4 bases not matched to a gene. CDR1 is ENHRY, CDR2 SYGVKD, per germline. The CDR3 is 16 amino acids. In DNA, the CDR3 is TGTGCCATCAGTGAGCTGACTAGCGGGAGAGCCTACGAGCAGTACTTC. It is translated as CAISELTSGRAYEQYF.

The gene calls are TRBV28 and TRBJ2-5, with D maybe TRBD1 (6 bases). In germline, CDR1 is MDHEN, CDR2 SYDVKM. CDR3 size: 14 residues. Between the trimmed V and J ends, which lost 1 base and 4 bases, there was a span of 10 bases. The CDR3, as DNA: TGTGCCAGCAGTTTATTGAAAGGGGGAGAGACCCAGTACTTC. Its protein product is CASSLLKGGETQYF.

This sequence joins TRBV28 and TRBJ1-2; no firm D call. With 1 base removed from V and 7 bases from J, the gap between germline ends came to 4 bases. Per the germline V gene, CDR1 is MDHEN and CDR2 is SYDVKM. The CDR3 covers 11 residues. CDR3 DNA sequence: TGTGCCAGCAGTTTATTCTCTGGCTACACCTTC. This gives the protein CASSLFSGYTF.

The chain carries TRBV18 and TRBJ2-7; D unresolved. Germline lookup yields CDR1 KGHSH and CDR2 LQKENI. V shed 0 bases and J shed 2 bases, with 8 bases lying between them. The CDR3 has 14 amino acids. The chain's CDR3 is CASSPPGQTYEQYF. CDR3 in DNA: TGTGCCAGCTCACCACCGGGCCAGACCTACGAGCAGTACTTC.

The rearrangement links TRBV18 to TRBJ2-1; 14 nucleotides agree with TRBD2. Germline V gene sequence: CDR1 KGHSH, CDR2 LQKENI. V was clipped by 6 bases and J by 7 bases; unmatched bases: 5. This CDR3 spans 15 amino acids. This chain's CDR3 is CASSPGLAGGNEQFF. The CDR3 DNA sequence: TGTGCCAGCTCCCCAGGACTAGCGGGGGGTAATGAGCAGTTCTTC.

The rearrangement links TRBV10-3 to TRBJ2-1; 7 nucleotides line up with TRBD1. This CDR3 has 13 amino acids. V dropped 3 bases and J dropped 8; count of bases not matched to a gene: 4. Germline values: CDR1 ENHRY, CDR2 SYGVKD. This CDR3 is CAISEGGSHEQFF. Here the CDR3 DNA reads TGTGCCATCAGTGAAGGGGGCTCGCATGAGCAGTTCTTC.

The chain combines TRBV28 with TRBJ2-1, with TRBD1 identical over 7 bases. Germline V gene lookup returns CDR1 MDHEN and CDR2 SYDVKM. The trim removed 10 bases at V and 0 bases at J, leaving 6 bases unmatched. This CDR3 has 14 residues. The CDR3 spells CATARQGSYNEQFF. The CDR3 DNA is TGTGCCACCGCCCGACAGGGCTCCTACAATGAGCAGTTCTTC.

The V and J genes are TRBV7-8 and TRBJ1-5; D gene unclear. CDR1 and CDR2 (germline): SGHVS, FQNEAQ. The CDR3 spans 15 residues. V lost 0 bases and J lost 0, with 6 bases in between. CDR3 nucleotides: TGTGCCAGCAGCTTAGCGTACAATAGCAATCAGCCCCAGCATTTT. Its translation: CASSLAYNSNQPQHF.

Points on this clone: This CDR3 is also generated by other DNA sequences in the sample. The V gene is TRBV18, the J gene TRBJ1-1, with no clear D. The V and J ends lost 3 bases and 1 base respectively, with 6 bases between them. The CDR3 has 13 amino acids. CDR1 KGHSH and CDR2 LQKENI come from the germline V gene. The CDR3 reads CASSPGANTEAFF. CDR3 nucleotides: TGTGCCAGCTCACCGGGAGCGAACACTGAAGCTTTCTTT.

The V gene is TRBV11-2, the J gene TRBJ2-5; D might be TRBD2 (6 bases). V was cut by 3 bases and J by 2 bases, with 7 bases left in between. CDR3 length equals 13 residues. In germline, CDR1 is SGHAT, CDR2 FQNNGV. The chain's CDR3 is CASSFAGQETQYF. The CDR3 DNA reads TGTGCCAGCAGCTTCGCGGGGCAAGAGACCCAGTACTTC.

The CDR3 coding sequence is TGCGCCAGCAGCTGGGACGGAGCCTCGGGGGATGGCTACACCTTC. Its protein product is CASSWDGASGDGYTF. This rearrangement joins TRBV5-1 to TRBJ1-2; tentative D call: TRBD1 (5 bases). Trimming pared 3 bases from V and 6 bases from J, leaving 18 bases between. CDR3 length: 15 amino acids. CDR1 and CDR2 from the germline V gene are SGHRS and YFSETQ.

This rearrangement joins TRBV7-9 to TRBJ2-7, with 9 bases identical to TRBD1. After removal of 3 bases from V and 5 bases from J, the junction contained 8 bases not matched to a gene. The CDR3 consists of 15 residues. The germline gives CDR1 SEHNR, CDR2 FQNEAQ (reference sequence). The CDR3 nucleotides read TGTGCCAGCAGCTTTTCTTGGGACAGGGTCGACGAGCAGTACTTC. This translates into CASSFSWDRVDEQYF.

The CDR3 is CASSEGLADRTDTQYF. The CDR3 nucleotides are TGTGCCAGCAGCGAAGGACTAGCGGACCGCACAGATACGCAGTATTTT. The chain recombines TRBV5-4 with TRBJ2-3, with 10 bases lining up with TRBD2. Trimming cost V 4 bases and J 1 base; bases outside gene matches: 6. This CDR3 contains 16 residues. Germline loops: CDR1 SGHNT, CDR2 YYREEE (reference sequence).

The V call is TRBV10-3, the J call TRBJ1-4; D gene unclear. Germline V gives CDR1 ENHRY, CDR2 SYGVKD. The CDR3 is 11 residues long. V was shortened by 11 bases and J by 3 bases, with 7 bases between the two germline ends. The CDR3 DNA reads as TGTGCCTCACAGTCTAATGAAAAACTGTTTTTT. Residues: CASQSNEKLFF.

The rearrangement links TRBV6-5 to TRBJ2-5; D unresolved. V dropped 0 bases and J dropped 0 bases, with 11 bases sitting between them. Germline V gene lookup returns CDR1 MNHEY and CDR2 SVGAGI. This CDR3 is 16 amino acids long. DNA of the CDR3: TGTGCCAGCAGTTACTCCTTAGAAGAGTACCAAGAGACCCAGTACTTC. Amino acids: CASSYSLEEYQETQYF.

The rearrangement uses TRBV9 and TRBJ2-5, with TRBD1 matching 7 bases. The CDR3 is 16 amino acids. CDR1 SGDLS and CDR2 YYNGEE come from the germline V gene. With 3 bases clipped from V and 0 bases from J, the junction kept 8 bases outside the gene matches. CDR3 bases: TGTGCCAGCAGCGCCGGGACAGATTTGTACCAAGAGACCCAGTACTTC. Its protein product is CASSAGTDLYQETQYF.

The chain uses TRBV5-1 and TRBJ2-5; 7 nucleotides match TRBD2. With V trimmed by 2 bases and J by 3 bases, 4 bases remained unmatched. Germline assignment: CDR1 SGHRS and CDR2 YFSETQ. The CDR3 is 14 residues long. The CDR3 loop is CASSFAAGEETQYF. CDR3 DNA sequence: TGCGCCAGCAGCTTTGCGGCGGGAGAAGAGACCCAGTACTTC.

The rearrangement joins TRBV5-6 to TRBJ2-5; possible D gene TRBD2, 7 bases. CDR3 length equals 13 residues. Germline CDR1 and CDR2: SGHDT and YYEEEE. V shed 4 bases and J shed 4 bases, with 11 bases lying between them. Here the CDR3 reads CASSPGGRETQYF. The CDR3 bases are TGTGCCAGCAGCCCCGGGGGGCGAGAGACCCAGTACTTC.

The chain is built from TRBV29-1 and TRBJ1-3; D is perhaps TRBD1 (6 bases). The CDR3 runs to 16 residues. Looked up from germline, CDR1 is SQVTM and CDR2 is ANQGSEA. The germline V and J ends were trimmed by 7 bases and 3 bases, with 22 bases remaining between them. The DNA for the CDR3 is TGCAGCGCCCATAGGGGGACGGGCACTATTGGAAACACCATATATTTT. Translation gives CSAHRGTGTIGNTIYF.

The chain links TRBV20-1 to TRBJ1-1; D is unclear. This CDR3 contains 11 residues. The V gene's germline CDR1 is DFQATT and CDR2 SNEGSKA (reference sequence). Trimming removed 3 bases from V and 6 bases from J, with 8 bases in between. The CDR3, as DNA: TGCAGTGCTAGTCTTCCGGCTGAAGCTTTCTTT. This sequence encodes CSASLPAEAFF.